A single sample is the source of the 17 T cell receptor beta chains below, sequenced in a study of T cell repertoires in cytomegalovirus infection (dated by TCRdb to the late 2010s). Sequencing relied on an Illumina HiSeq 1500. TCRdb ran its own pipeline on the public reads, namely fastp trimming at Q25 and MiXCR clone calling, and kept in-frame beta chains. Entries that share a CDR3 protein sequence are merged under the most common genes and DNA. Here the sample has about 260,000 distinct CDR3 sequences; over 8% occur a single time. Of the sample, about 16% is held by the ten largest clones. Sequenced material: PBMCs. These receptors originate from a human donor in good health (CMV status not recorded). Some clones in this sample may be carry-over from other donors' samples.

This clonotype was counted between two and nine times. The rearrangement uses TRBV7-2 and TRBJ1-1; the match to TRBD1 covers 9 bases. The CDR3 is 11 amino acids. Losses at the gene ends were 8 bases for V and 7 bases for J; bases not matched to a gene: 2. Per the germline V gene, CDR1 is SGHTA and CDR2 is FQGNSA. This CDR3 is CASRQGVEAFF. The CDR3 DNA follows: TGTGCCAGCCGACAGGGGGTTGAAGCTTTCTTT.

This clonotype came up many times. This chain links TRBV28 with TRBJ1-1; the D is unclear. The CDR3 extends over 18 amino acids. Trimming removed 6 bases at V and 1 base at J, with 24 bases between. CDR1 and CDR2 from the germline V gene are MDHEN and SYDVKM. CDR3 sequence: CASRSGIQLPLKNTEAFF. The DNA for the CDR3 is TGTGCCAGCAGGTCCGGGATACAGCTTCCCTTGAAGAACACTGAAGCTTTCTTT.

This clonotype was detected ten times or more. The CDR3 DNA reads TGTGCCAGCTGCAGGGGTCCTAATTCACCCCTCCACTTT. It translates to CASCRGPNSPLHF. V usage is TRBV7-2 and J usage is TRBJ1-6; D perhaps matches TRBD1 (6 bases). Trimming cost V 8 bases and J 6 bases, with 11 bases left between them. CDR1 and CDR2 from the germline V gene are SGHTA and FQGNSA. This CDR3 comprises 13 residues. The variable domain in full, with the rest retrieved from reference TRBV7-2 and TRBJ1-6, is GAGVSQSPSNKVTEKGKDVELRCDPISGHTALYWYRQSLGQGLEFLIYFQGNSAPDKSGLPSDRFSAERTGGSVSTLTIQRTQQEDSAVYLCASCRGPNSPLHFGNGTRLTVT.

This clonotype was observed many times. The rearrangement uses TRBV7-2 and TRBJ1-2, with D perhaps matching TRBD1 (6 bases). This CDR3 is 14 amino acids long. The V gene's germline CDR1 is SGHTA and CDR2 FQGNSA. The V gene lost 4 bases and the J gene lost 2 bases, with 11 bases spanning the gap. The CDR3 DNA follows: TGTGCCAGCAGCTCGCAGGGGTCCAACTATGGCTACACCTTC. Its translation is CASSSQGSNYGYTF.

This clonotype was detected many times. The chain recombines TRBV27 with TRBJ2-7, with D unresolved. Germline V gene lookup returns CDR1 MNHEY and CDR2 SMNVEV (reference sequence). This CDR3 has 13 residues. V was pared by 5 bases and J by 5 bases, with 13 bases between. Written as DNA, the CDR3 is TGTGCCAGCAGTCCAAACAATAGAGACGAGCAGTACTTC. This translates into CASSPNNRDEQYF.

This clonotype was counted between two and nine times. The rearrangement links TRBV6-5 to TRBJ2-7, with D uncertain. Germline CDR1 is MNHEY and CDR2 is SVGAGI. The V end lost 2 bases, the J end lost 7 bases, and 12 bases lay between the germline ends. The CDR3 is made up of 13 amino acids. The CDR3 DNA is TGTGCCAGCAGTTACGACGGCCCTTTGGAGCAGTACTTC. Amino acids: CASSYDGPLEQYF.

The chain joins TRBV6-1 to TRBJ2-4, with no clear D. This CDR3 is built from 13 residues. Trimming took 1 base from V and 4 from J, leaving 5 bases between them. Germline-derived CDR1 and CDR2 are MNHNS and SASEGT. CDR3 coding DNA: TGTGCCAGCAGTGAAGGGCAGAAAAACATTCAGTACTTC. Protein sequence: CASSEGQKNIQYF.

Many counts were recorded for this clonotype. The rearrangement joins TRBV6-6 to TRBJ2-3; 7 bases fit TRBD2. This CDR3 has 17 residues. The V gene end was trimmed by 0 bases and the J gene end by 2 bases; junction bases not matched to a gene: 8. Germline assignment: CDR1 MNHNY and CDR2 SVGAGI (reference sequence). The CDR3 loop is CASSYSWTRSLTDTQYF. The CDR3 bases are TGTGCCAGCAGTTACTCTTGGACTAGGAGTCTCACAGATACGCAGTATTTT.

This clonotype appeared many times. The CDR3 DNA follows: TGTGCCAGCAGCCGAACGACTAGCTCCTACGAGCAGTACTTC. It encodes CASSRTTSSYEQYF. The J gene is TRBJ2-7, the V gene TRBV7-8, with D possibly matching TRBD2 (6 bases). The CDR3 has 14 residues. V lost 5 bases, J lost 0 bases, and 11 bases lay in between. From germline, CDR1 is SGHVS and CDR2 FQNEAQ.

The sample holds many counts of this clonotype. The rearrangement uses TRBV28 and TRBJ2-7, with TRBD2 identical over 7 bases. This CDR3 contains 14 residues. V lost 7 bases to trimming and J lost 2 bases; unmatched junction nucleotides: 8. In germline, CDR1 is MDHEN, CDR2 SYDVKM. The CDR3 region has the DNA TGTGCCAGCACCCACCCCGGGGGGACCTACGAGCAGTACTTC. This translates into CASTHPGGTYEQYF.

This clonotype was detected many times. The chain has TRBV11-2 and TRBJ1-5; weak D call: TRBD1 (5 bases). Germline CDR1 reads SGHAT; CDR2 reads FQNNGV. V lost 5 bases and J lost 6, with 14 bases in between. This CDR3 region has 14 residues. Here the CDR3 DNA reads TGTGCCAGCAGCAAAGGCCAGGGCGGTCAGCCCCAGCATTTT. Protein sequence: CASSKGQGGQPQHF.

There are many counts of this clonotype. The chain couples TRBV7-3 to TRBJ1-1, with D uncertain. Germline V gene lookup returns CDR1 SGHTA and CDR2 FQGTGA. Trimming left V 2 bases short and J 3 bases short, with 13 bases between. The CDR3 is 15 amino acids. The chain's CDR3 is CASSLSPSMDTEAFF. For the CDR3, the DNA is TGTGCCAGCAGCTTATCCCCTTCGATGGACACTGAAGCTTTCTTT.

Ten or more counts support this clonotype. The genes are TRBV7-2 and TRBJ2-2; 10 bases fit TRBD1. Germline loops: CDR1 SGHTA, CDR2 FQGNSA. This CDR3 has 17 amino acids. Trimming cost V 5 bases and J 2 bases; bases outside gene matches: 8. In nucleotides, the CDR3 is TGTGCCAGCAGCCCTCGACAGGGGGCGACTAACACCGGGGAGCTGTTTTTT. Translating gives CASSPRQGATNTGELFF.

This clonotype was seen at least ten times. The V and J genes are TRBV7-2 and TRBJ2-1, with 14 bases lining up with TRBD2. CDR1 is SGHTA and CDR2 is FQGNSA in the germline V gene. J lost 5 bases, V lost 5 bases, and 5 bases had no gene match. The CDR3 consists of 16 residues. The CDR3: CASSPRLAGGNNEQFF. The DNA for the CDR3 is TGTGCCAGCAGCCCTAGACTAGCGGGGGGGAACAATGAGCAGTTCTTC.

The sample holds a few counts of this clonotype. The rearrangement links TRBV12-3 or TRBV12-4 to TRBJ1-3; the D is unclear. With 6 bases removed from V and 0 bases from J, the gap between germline ends came to 15 bases. The CDR3 is 16 residues long. CDR3 in amino acids: CASSPGERISGNTIYF. For the CDR3, the DNA is TGTGCCAGCAGCCCGGGCGAGCGGATCTCTGGAAACACCATATATTTT.

Many counts were recorded for this clonotype. The chain uses TRBV2 and TRBJ2-4; no definite D call. Trimming stripped 5 bases from V and 5 bases from J, with 16 bases between. CDR1 and CDR2 from the germline V gene are SNHLY and FYNNEI. The CDR3 is made up of 15 amino acids. CDR3 bases: TGTGCCAGCAGTTACCTTGGGGTTAGGGAAAACATTCAGTACTTC. Its protein is CASSYLGVRENIQYF.

This clonotype was counted between two and nine times. This chain connects TRBV7-8 to TRBJ2-3; 10 nucleotides line up with TRBD2. J gave up 2 bases and V 5 bases, and 7 bases lay outside the gene matches. Germline V gene lookup returns CDR1 SGHVS and CDR2 FQNEAQ. The CDR3 length is 16 residues. CDR3: CASSPGTSDFTDTQYF. The CDR3 DNA sequence: TGTGCCAGCAGCCCGGGGACTAGCGACTTCACAGATACGCAGTATTTT.